What follows describes a single T cell receptor beta chain. This specimen belongs to a study of control samples from healthy donors and cancer patients. Data came from immunoSEQ multiplex PCR; TCRdb stores just in-frame clones and leaves some out. The sample has over 150,000 clones, approximately 94% seen once; the top ten hold 1.1% to 1.5%. Germline V gene data show CDR1 as SGHRS and CDR2 as YFSETQ. The CDR3 sequence is 14 residues long. V lost 5 bases to trimming and J lost 3 bases; unmatched junction nucleotides: 2. The source material was blood. V is TRBV5-1 and J is TRBJ2-7; 13 positions agree with TRBD2. This TCR derives from a woman aged 18-29 years in good health. CDR3 coding DNA: TGCGCCAGCAGTGGACTAGCGGGAGACTACGAGCAGTACTTC. Amino acids: CASSGLAGDYEQYF.